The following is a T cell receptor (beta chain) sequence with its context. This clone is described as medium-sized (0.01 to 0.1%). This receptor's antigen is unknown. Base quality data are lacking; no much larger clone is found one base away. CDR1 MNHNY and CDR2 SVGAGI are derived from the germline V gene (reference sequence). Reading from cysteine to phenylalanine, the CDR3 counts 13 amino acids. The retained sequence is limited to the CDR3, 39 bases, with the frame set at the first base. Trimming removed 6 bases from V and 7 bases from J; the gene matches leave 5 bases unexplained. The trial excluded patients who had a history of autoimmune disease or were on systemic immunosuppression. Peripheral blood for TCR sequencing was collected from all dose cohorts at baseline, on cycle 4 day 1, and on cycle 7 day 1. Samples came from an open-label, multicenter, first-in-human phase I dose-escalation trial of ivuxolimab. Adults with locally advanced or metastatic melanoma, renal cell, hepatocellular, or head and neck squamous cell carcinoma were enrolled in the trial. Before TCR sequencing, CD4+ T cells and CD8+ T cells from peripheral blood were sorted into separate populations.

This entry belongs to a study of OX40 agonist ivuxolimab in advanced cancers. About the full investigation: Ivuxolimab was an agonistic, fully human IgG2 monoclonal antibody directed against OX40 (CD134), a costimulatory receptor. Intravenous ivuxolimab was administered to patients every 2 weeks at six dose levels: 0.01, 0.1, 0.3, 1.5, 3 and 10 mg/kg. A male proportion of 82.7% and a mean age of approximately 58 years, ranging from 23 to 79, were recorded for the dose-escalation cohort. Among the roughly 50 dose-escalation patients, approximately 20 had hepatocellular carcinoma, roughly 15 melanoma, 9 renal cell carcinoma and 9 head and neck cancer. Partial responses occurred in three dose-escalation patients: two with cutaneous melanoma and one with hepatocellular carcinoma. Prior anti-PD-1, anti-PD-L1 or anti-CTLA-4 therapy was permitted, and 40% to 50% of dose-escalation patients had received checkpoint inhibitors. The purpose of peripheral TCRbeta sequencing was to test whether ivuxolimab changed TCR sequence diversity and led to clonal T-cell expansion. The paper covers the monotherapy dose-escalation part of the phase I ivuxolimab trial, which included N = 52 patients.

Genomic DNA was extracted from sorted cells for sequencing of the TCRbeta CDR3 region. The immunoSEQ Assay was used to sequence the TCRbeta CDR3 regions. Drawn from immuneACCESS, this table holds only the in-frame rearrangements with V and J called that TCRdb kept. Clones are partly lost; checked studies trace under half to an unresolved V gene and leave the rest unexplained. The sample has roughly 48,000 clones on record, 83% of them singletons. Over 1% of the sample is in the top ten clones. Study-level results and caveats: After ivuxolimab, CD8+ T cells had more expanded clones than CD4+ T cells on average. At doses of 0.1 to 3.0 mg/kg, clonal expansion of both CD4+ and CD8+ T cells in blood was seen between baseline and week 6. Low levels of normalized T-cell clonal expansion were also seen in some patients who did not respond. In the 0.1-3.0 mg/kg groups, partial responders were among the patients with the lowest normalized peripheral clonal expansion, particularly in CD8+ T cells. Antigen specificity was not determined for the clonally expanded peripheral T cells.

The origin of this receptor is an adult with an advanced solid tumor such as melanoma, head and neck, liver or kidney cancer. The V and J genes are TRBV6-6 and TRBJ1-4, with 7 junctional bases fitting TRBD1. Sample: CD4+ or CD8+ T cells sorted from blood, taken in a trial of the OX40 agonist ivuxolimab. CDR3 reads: CASSDRVAEKLFF. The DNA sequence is TGTGCCAGCAGCGACAGGGTCGCTGAAAAACTGTTTTTT.